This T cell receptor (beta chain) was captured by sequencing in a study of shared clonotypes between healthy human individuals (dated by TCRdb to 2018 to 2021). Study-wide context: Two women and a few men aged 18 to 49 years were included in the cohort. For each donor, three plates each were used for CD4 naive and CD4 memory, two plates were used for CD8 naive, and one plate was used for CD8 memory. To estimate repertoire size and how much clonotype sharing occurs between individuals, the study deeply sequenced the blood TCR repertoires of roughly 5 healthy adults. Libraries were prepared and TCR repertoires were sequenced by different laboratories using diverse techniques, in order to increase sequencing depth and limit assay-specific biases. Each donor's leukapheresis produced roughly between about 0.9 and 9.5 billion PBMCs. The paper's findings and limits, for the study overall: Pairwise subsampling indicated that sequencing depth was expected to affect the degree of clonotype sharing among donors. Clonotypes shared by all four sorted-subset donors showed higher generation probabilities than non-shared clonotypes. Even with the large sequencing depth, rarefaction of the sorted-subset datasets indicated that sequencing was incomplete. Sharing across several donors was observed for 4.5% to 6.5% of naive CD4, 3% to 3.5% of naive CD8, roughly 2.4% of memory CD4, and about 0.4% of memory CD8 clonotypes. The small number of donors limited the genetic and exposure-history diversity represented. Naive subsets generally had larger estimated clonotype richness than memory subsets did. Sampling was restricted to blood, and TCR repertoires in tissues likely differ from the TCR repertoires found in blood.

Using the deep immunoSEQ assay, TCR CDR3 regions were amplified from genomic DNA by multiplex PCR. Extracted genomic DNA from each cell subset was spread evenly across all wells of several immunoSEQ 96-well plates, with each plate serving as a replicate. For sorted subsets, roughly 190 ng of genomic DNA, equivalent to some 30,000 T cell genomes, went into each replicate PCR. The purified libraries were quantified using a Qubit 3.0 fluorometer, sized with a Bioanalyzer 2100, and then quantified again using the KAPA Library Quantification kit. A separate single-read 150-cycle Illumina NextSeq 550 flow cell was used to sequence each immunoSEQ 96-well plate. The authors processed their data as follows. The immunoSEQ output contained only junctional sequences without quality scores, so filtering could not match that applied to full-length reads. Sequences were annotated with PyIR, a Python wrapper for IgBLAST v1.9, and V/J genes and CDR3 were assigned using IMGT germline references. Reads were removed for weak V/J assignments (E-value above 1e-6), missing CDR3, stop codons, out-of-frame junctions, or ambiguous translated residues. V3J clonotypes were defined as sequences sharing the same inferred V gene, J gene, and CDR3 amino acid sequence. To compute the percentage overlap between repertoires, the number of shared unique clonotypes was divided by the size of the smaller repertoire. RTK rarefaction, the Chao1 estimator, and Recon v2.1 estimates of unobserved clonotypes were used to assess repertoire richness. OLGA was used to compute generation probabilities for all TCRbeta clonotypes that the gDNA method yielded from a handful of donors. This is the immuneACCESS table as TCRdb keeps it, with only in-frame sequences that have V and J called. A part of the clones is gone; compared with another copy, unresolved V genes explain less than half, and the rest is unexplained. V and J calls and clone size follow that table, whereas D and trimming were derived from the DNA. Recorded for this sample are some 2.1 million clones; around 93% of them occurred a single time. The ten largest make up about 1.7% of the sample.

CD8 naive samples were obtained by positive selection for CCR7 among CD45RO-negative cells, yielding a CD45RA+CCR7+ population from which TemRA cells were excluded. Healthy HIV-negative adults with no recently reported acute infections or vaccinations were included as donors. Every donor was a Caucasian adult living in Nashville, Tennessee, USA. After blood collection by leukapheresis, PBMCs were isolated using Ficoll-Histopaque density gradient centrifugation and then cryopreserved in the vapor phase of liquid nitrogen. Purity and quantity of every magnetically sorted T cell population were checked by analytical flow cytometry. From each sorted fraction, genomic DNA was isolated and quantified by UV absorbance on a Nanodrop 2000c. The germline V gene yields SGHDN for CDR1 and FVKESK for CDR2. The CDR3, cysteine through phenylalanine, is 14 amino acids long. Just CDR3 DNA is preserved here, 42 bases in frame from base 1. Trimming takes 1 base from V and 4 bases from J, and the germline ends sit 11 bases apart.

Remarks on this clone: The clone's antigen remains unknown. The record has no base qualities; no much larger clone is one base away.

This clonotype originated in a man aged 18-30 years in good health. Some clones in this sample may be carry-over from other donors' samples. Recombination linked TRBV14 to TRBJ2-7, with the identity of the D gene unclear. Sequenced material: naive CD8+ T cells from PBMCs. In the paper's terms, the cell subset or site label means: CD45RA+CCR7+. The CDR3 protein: CASSQVSRIYEQYF. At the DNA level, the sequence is TGTGCCAGCAGCCAAGTATCGCGGATTTACGAGCAGTACTTC. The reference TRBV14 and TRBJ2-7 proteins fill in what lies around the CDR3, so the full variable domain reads EAGVTQFPSHSVIEKGQTVTLRCDPISGHDNLYWYRRVMGKEIKFLLHFVKESKQDESGMPNNRFLAERTGGTYSTLKVQPAELEDSGVYFCASSQVSRIYEQYFGPGTRLTVT.